The 27 T cell receptor beta chains given below trace back to one sample, sequenced in a study of early T cells in non-severe SARS-CoV-2 infection. A single record per CDR3 protein comes from TCRdb applying MiXCR to the 5' RACE reads. The profile covers 30,000 to 35,000 distinct CDR3 sequences, with about 5.7% appearing a single time and 5.3% taken by the ten largest. Sequencing was carried out using whole blood. These receptors were collected from an adult who was a healthcare worker with PCR-confirmed SARS-CoV-2 infection or an uninfected control (not recorded which).

This clonotype came up many times. The chain uses TRBV7-9 and TRBJ2-6; D is unclear. The CDR3 totals 17 residues. Germline CDR1 reads SEHNR; CDR2 reads FQNEAQ (reference sequence). Trimming shortened V by 5 bases and J by 0 bases, and 14 bases separated the two germline ends. The CDR3 loop is CASSVQGPNSGANVLTF. For the CDR3, the DNA is TGTGCCAGCAGCGTTCAAGGACCGAACTCTGGGGCCAACGTCCTGACTTTC.

This clonotype was found many times. The rearrangement joins TRBV6-2 or TRBV6-3 to TRBJ2-7; a weak D match, TRBD1 (5 bases). This CDR3 spans 13 amino acids. CDR1 MNHEY and CDR2 SVGEGT come from the germline V gene. Deletions cut 2 bases from V and 2 bases from J, with 7 bases between. The CDR3 protein is CASSYAGTYEQYV. Here the CDR3 DNA reads TGTGCCAGCAGTTACGCAGGGACCTACGAGCAGTACGTC.

This clonotype was observed many times. The chain combines TRBV6-2 or TRBV6-3 with TRBJ2-2, with TRBD2 matching 9 bases. V lost 1 base to trimming and J lost 5 bases; unmatched junction nucleotides: 2. The CDR3 contains 15 residues. Germline-derived CDR1 and CDR2 are MNHEY and SVGEGT. CDR3 sequence reads: CASSYWTSETGELFF. The CDR3 DNA sequence: TGTGCCAGCAGTTACTGGACTAGCGAGACCGGGGAGCTGTTTTTT.

This clonotype was counted at least ten times. J is TRBJ2-1 and V is TRBV28; D might be TRBD2 (6 bases). This CDR3 has 11 residues. From germline, CDR1 is MDHEN and CDR2 SYDVKM. The V end lost 3 bases, the J end lost 12 bases, and 9 bases lay between the germline ends. DNA of the CDR3: TGTGCCAGCAGTTTTATGGGGGGGCAGTTCTTC. It encodes CASSFMGGQFF.

This clonotype showed up many times. CDR3 bases: TGTGCCACCAGTGATTTCGGCACTGAAGCTTTCTTT. It specifies CATSDFGTEAFF. This sequence joins TRBV24-1 and TRBJ1-1; D is uncertain. Germline-derived CDR1 and CDR2 are KGHDR and SFDVKD. V was cut by 1 base and J by 4 bases, with 3 bases left in between. This CDR3 spans 12 amino acids.

This clonotype has a count of ten or more. This chain connects TRBV6-2 or TRBV6-3 to TRBJ2-5, with D perhaps TRBD2 (6 bases). This CDR3 contains 12 residues. Trimming left V 2 bases short and J 5 bases short, with 6 bases between. Germline lookup yields CDR1 MNHEY and CDR2 SVGEGT. The CDR3, as DNA: TGTGCCAGCAGTTACGGGGGGGAGACCCAGTACTTC. Protein sequence: CASSYGGETQYF.

V usage is TRBV4-3 and J usage is TRBJ1-1; D may be TRBD1 (6 bases). V was trimmed by 0 bases and J by 8 bases, leaving 10 bases between them. The CDR3 contains 13 residues. Germline CDR1 and CDR2: LGHNA and YSLEER. The CDR3 loop is CASSQDARGEAFF. DNA of the CDR3: TGCGCCAGCAGCCAAGATGCCAGGGGCGAAGCTTTCTTT.

This clonotype appeared many times. CDR3 nucleotides: TGTGCCACCAGTCAGGACAGCGATGGCTACACCTTC. Protein sequence: CATSQDSDGYTF. The chain is built from TRBV24-1 and TRBJ1-2, with a tentative D call TRBD1 (6 bases). Germline-derived CDR1 and CDR2 are KGHDR and SFDVKD. The germline V and J ends were trimmed by 6 bases and 6 bases, with 10 bases remaining between them. This CDR3 has 12 residues.

Ten or more counts support this clonotype. This chain uses TRBV3-1 with TRBJ1-1; TRBD1 matches at 11 bases. Trimming removed 4 bases from V and 6 bases from J; junction bases left unmatched: 4. This CDR3 spans 14 amino acids. Germline V lookup: CDR1 LGHDT, CDR2 YNNKEL (reference sequence). CDR3 protein: CASSRTGGESEAFF. CDR3 sequence (DNA): TGTGCCAGCAGCCGGACAGGGGGCGAATCTGAAGCTTTCTTT.

There are many counts of this clonotype. The rearrangement joins TRBV11-2 to TRBJ2-7; 7 bases match TRBD1. Germline V gene sequence: CDR1 SGHAT, CDR2 FQNNGV. This CDR3 spans 14 amino acids. V lost 4 bases to trimming and J lost 7 bases; unmatched junction nucleotides: 10. The CDR3 sequence: CASSSEGGTGEQYF. CDR3 sequence (DNA): TGTGCCAGCAGCTCAGAAGGGGGCACGGGAGAGCAGTACTTC.

CDR3: CSARGPSQETQYF. The CDR3 DNA is TGCAGTGCTAGGGGTCCGAGCCAAGAGACCCAGTACTTC. The chain has TRBV20-1 and TRBJ2-5; D is undetermined. The CDR3 totals 13 residues. CDR1 and CDR2 from the germline V gene are DFQATT and SNEGSKA (reference sequence). The ends were cut back, 3 bases at V and 1 base at J, with 9 bases in the middle.

This clonotype was observed many times. V and J are TRBV19 and TRBJ1-4; possible D gene TRBD1, 5 bases. The CDR3 extends over 14 amino acids. V was pared by 2 bases and J by 6 bases, with 10 bases between. Per germline, CDR1 LNHDA and CDR2 SQIVND (reference sequence). The CDR3 loop reads CASSIRTGDEKLFF. The CDR3 DNA reads as TGTGCCAGTAGTATAAGAACAGGTGATGAAAAACTGTTTTTT.

The chain uses TRBV7-8 and TRBJ1-4; tentatively, D is TRBD1 (6 bases). V was clipped by 2 bases and J by 10 bases, with 17 bases between them. Germline CDR1 and CDR2: SGHVS and FQNEAQ. The CDR3 runs to 15 residues. This CDR3 reads CASSLRQQGKGKLFF. The CDR3 DNA follows: TGTGCCAGCAGCTTAAGGCAACAGGGCAAGGGAAAACTGTTTTTT.

The V gene is TRBV24-1, the J gene TRBJ2-2; 7 nucleotides match TRBD1. The J segment lost 2 bases and the V segment lost 7 bases, leaving 3 bases of the junction unmatched. This CDR3 is built from 14 residues. CDR1 is KGHDR, CDR2 SFDVKD, per germline. CDR3 in amino acids: CATSRQGNTGELFF. The CDR3 nucleotides read TGTGCCACCAGCAGACAGGGCAACACCGGGGAGCTGTTTTTT.

This clonotype was detected ten times or more. V is TRBV20-1 and J is TRBJ2-3; 8 bases map to TRBD2. V lost 3 bases and J lost 2; bases outside the gene matches: 10. This CDR3 contains 16 residues. In germline, CDR1 is DFQATT, CDR2 SNEGSKA (reference sequence). CDR3 residues: CSASRVSGRATDTQYF. The CDR3 coding sequence is TGCAGTGCTAGTCGGGTCTCCGGGAGGGCCACAGATACGCAGTATTTT.

This clonotype was found many times. The chain uses TRBV29-1 and TRBJ2-3; no clear D. The CDR3 is 12 amino acids. The V gene's germline CDR1 is SQVTM and CDR2 ANQGSEA. Trimming pared 3 bases from V and 2 bases from J, leaving 6 bases between. CDR3 DNA sequence: TGCAGCGTTGAGCCTAACACAGATACGCAGTATTTT. Translating it yields CSVEPNTDTQYF.

The V call is TRBV5-8, the J call TRBJ2-3; 7 positions agree with TRBD2. The germline gives CDR1 SGHTS, CDR2 YDEGEE. The junction had 3 bases not matched to a gene; V was cut back by 0 bases and J by 2 bases. The CDR3 has 15 amino acids. The CDR3 region has the DNA TGTGCCAGCAGCTTGGGGCTAGCGGTCACAGATACGCAGTATTTT. This sequence encodes CASSLGLAVTDTQYF.

In the case of this clonotype: The DNA is omitted, as the CDR3 cannot be located on it reliably, and the CDR3 follows TCRdb's listing. This CDR3 reads CAVGTGTVSIF. The rearrangement joins TRBV12-3 or TRBV12-4 to TRBJ2-1; the D call TRBD1 from the table was never checked on the DNA. Both ends counted, the CDR3 spans 11 residues.

This clonotype was counted at least ten times. The J gene is TRBJ2-7, the V gene TRBV19, with 9 bases aligning to TRBD2. The CDR3 runs 15 residues. Germline V gene lookup returns CDR1 LNHDA and CDR2 SQIVND (reference sequence). V trimming: 4 bases; J trimming: 2 bases; junction bases outside the gene matches: 6. The CDR3 loop is CASSKGIAGAYEQYF. CDR3 nucleotide sequence: TGTGCCAGTAGTAAAGGGATAGCGGGGGCCTACGAGCAGTACTTC.

As concerns this clonotype: A read error may produce the germline difference seen at one junction end. The rearrangement uses TRBV28 and TRBJ2-5; perhaps TRBD2 as D (6 bases). This CDR3 spans 14 amino acids. Germline lookup yields CDR1 MDHEN and CDR2 SYDVKM. The CDR3 sequence is CASSLPTSQGTQYF. Written as DNA, the CDR3 is TGTGCCAGCAGTTTGCCGACTAGTCAAGGGACCCAGTACTTC.

This clonotype was counted many times. The genes are TRBV7-8 and TRBJ2-2; a weak D match, TRBD2 (7 bases). The germline V gene encodes CDR1 SGHVS and CDR2 FQNEAQ. The CDR3 totals 14 residues. Trimming took 5 bases from V and 7 from J, leaving 14 bases between them. CDR3 nucleotides: TGTGCCAGCAGCCCAGGGGCGGGAGTCGGGGAGCTGTTTTTT. As protein: CASSPGAGVGELFF.

This clonotype was detected ten times or more. The chain is built from TRBV11-3 and TRBJ2-3, with D tentatively TRBD1 or TRBD2 (6 bases each). Germline CDR1 and CDR2: SGHNT and YENEEA. Trimming shortened V by 5 bases and J by 0 bases, and 12 bases separated the two germline ends. CDR3 length equals 15 residues. CDR3 sequence (DNA): TGTGCCAGCAGCCCGGGGGCGGGAAGCACAGATACGCAGTATTTT. Translating gives CASSPGAGSTDTQYF. Complete variable domain (other parts from reference TRBV11-3 and TRBJ2-3): EAGVVQSPRYKIIEKKQPVAFWCNPISGHNTLYWYLQNLGQGPELLIRYENEEAVDDSQLPKDRFSAERLKGVDSTLKIQPAELGDSAVYLCASSPGAGSTDTQYFGPGTRLTVL.

This clonotype has ten or more counts. For the CDR3, the DNA is TGCAGTGCGCGACTAGCGGAGAATCCCTACAATGAGCAGTTCTTC. As protein: CSARLAENPYNEQFF. The rearrangement uses TRBV20-1 and TRBJ2-1; 9 nucleotides match TRBD2. CDR1 DFQATT and CDR2 SNEGSKA come from the germline V gene (reference sequence). This CDR3 spans 15 amino acids. V shed 6 bases and J 2 bases; nucleotides not matched to a gene: 8.

This clonotype was seen many times. The rearrangement joins TRBV2 to TRBJ1-1; a possible D gene is TRBD1 (6 bases). Germline V gives CDR1 SNHLY, CDR2 FYNNEI. V was pared by 8 bases and J by 5 bases, with 18 bases between. The CDR3 length is 14 residues. CDR3 nucleotide sequence: TGTGCCAGCTTTGAGGGGGGATTTCGTACTGAAGCTTTCTTT. It is translated as CASFEGGFRTEAFF.

This clonotype has a count of ten or more. The chain has TRBV5-1 and TRBJ2-1; 10 bases are shared with TRBD2. CDR3 length: 16 amino acids. Germline V gene lookup returns CDR1 SGHRS and CDR2 YFSETQ. The ends lost 3 bases at V and 4 bases at J; junction bases unmatched: 7. CDR3 coding DNA: TGCGCCAGCAGCTCGACAGTGACTAGCGGGTACAATGAGCAGTTCTTC. Translated: CASSSTVTSGYNEQFF.

This clonotype was counted ten times or more. V gene TRBV12-5 combines with J gene TRBJ2-7, with D perhaps TRBD1 or TRBD2 (5 bases each). V was clipped by 7 bases and J by 0 bases, with 19 bases between them. This CDR3 spans 16 amino acids. Germline V gene sequence: CDR1 LGHNT, CDR2 FRNRAP. The CDR3 sequence: CASVKIPGRLSYEQYV. The CDR3 DNA is TGTGCTAGTGTCAAGATCCCGGGACGCCTCTCCTACGAGCAGTACGTC.

This clonotype has a count of ten or more. The chain joins TRBV6-5 to TRBJ2-1; 7 bases are a match to TRBD2. Germline V CDR1 and CDR2: MNHEY, SVGAGI. The length of the CDR3 is 17 residues. V was clipped by 6 bases and J by 0 bases; unmatched bases: 11. As DNA, the CDR3 is TGTGCCAGCAGCCCCCCCGGAGCGGGGAGCTCCTACAATGAGCAGTTCTTC. Amino acid sequence: CASSPPGAGSSYNEQFF.